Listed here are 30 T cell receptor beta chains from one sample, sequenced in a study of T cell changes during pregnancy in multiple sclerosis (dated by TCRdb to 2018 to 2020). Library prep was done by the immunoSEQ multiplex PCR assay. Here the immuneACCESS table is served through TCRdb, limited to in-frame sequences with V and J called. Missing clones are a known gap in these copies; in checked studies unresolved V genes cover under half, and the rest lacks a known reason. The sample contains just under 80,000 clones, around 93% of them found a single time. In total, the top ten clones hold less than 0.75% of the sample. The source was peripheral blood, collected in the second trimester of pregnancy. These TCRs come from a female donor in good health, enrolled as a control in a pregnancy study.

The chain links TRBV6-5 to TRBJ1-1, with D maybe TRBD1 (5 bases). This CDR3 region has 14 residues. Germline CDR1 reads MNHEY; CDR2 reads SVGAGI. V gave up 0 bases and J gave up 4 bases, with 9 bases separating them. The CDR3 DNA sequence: TGTGCCAGCAGTTACTCTCTAGGGGTCACTGAAGCTTTCTTT. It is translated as CASSYSLGVTEAFF.

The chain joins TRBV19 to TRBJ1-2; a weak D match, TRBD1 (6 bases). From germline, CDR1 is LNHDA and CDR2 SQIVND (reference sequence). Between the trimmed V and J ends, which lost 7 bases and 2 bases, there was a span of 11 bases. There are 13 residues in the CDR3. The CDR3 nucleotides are TGTGCCAGTAAGAACAGGGAGAACTATGGCTACACCTTC. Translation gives CASKNRENYGYTF.

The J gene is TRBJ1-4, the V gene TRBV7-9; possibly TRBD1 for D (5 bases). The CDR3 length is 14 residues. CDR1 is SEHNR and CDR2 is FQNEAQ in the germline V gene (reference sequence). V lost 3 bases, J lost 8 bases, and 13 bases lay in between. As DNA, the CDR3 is TGTGCCAGCAGCTTCCAGGGCGTAGGGGAAAAACTGTTTTTT. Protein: CASSFQGVGEKLFF.

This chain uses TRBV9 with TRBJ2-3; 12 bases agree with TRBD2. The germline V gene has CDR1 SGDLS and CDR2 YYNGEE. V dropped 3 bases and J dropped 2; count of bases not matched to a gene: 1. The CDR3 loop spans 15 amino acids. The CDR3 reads CASSGLAGATDTQYF. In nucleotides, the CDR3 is TGTGCCAGCAGCGGACTAGCGGGGGCCACAGATACGCAGTATTTT.

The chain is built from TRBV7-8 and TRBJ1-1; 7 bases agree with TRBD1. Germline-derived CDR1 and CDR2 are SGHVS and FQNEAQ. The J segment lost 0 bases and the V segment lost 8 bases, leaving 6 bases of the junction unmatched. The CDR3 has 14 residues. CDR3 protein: CASGRDSMNTEAFF. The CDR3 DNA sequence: TGTGCCAGCGGGCGGGACAGCATGAACACTGAAGCTTTCTTT.

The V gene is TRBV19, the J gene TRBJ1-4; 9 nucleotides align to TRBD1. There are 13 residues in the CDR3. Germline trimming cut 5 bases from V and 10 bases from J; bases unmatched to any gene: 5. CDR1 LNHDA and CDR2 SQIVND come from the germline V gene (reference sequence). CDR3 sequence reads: CASSDGTGRKLFF. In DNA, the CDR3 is TGTGCCAGTAGTGATGGGACAGGGCGAAAACTGTTTTTT.

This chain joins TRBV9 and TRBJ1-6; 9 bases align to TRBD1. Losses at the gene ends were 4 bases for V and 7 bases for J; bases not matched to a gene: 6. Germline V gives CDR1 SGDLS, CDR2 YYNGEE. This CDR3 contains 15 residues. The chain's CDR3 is CASSRDRVENSPLHF. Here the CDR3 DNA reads TGTGCCAGCAGCCGGGACAGGGTAGAAAATTCACCCCTCCACTTT. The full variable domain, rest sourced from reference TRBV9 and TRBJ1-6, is DSGVTQTPKHLITATGQRVTLRCSPRSGDLSVYWYQQSLDQGLQFLIQYYNGEERAKGNILERFSAQQFPDLHSELNLSSLELGDSALYFCASSRDRVENSPLHFGNGTRLTVT.

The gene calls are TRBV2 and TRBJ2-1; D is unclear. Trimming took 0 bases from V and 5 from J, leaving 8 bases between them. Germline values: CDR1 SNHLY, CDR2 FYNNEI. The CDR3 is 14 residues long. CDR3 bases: TGTGCCAGCAGTGAAGCATGGCAGAACAATGAGCAGTTCTTC. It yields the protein CASSEAWQNNEQFF.

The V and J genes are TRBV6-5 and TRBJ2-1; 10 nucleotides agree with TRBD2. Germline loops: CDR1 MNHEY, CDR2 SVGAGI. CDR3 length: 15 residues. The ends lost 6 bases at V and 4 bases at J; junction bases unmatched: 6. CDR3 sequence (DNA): TGTGCCAGCAGATATAGCGGGGGGACATACAATGAGCAGTTCTTC. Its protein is CASRYSGGTYNEQFF.

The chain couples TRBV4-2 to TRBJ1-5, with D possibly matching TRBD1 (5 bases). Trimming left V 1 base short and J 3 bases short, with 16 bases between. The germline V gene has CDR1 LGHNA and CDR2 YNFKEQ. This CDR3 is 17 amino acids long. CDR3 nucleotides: TGTGCCAGCAGCCAAGGGCTGGGGCAGGGCTACAATCAGCCCCAGCATTTT. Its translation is CASSQGLGQGYNQPQHF.

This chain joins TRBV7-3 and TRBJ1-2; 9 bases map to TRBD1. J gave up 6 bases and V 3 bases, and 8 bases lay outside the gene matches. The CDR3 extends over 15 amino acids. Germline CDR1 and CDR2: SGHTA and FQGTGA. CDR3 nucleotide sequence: TGTGCCAGCAGCTTCACCGGGACAGGGAAGGATGGCTACACCTTC. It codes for CASSFTGTGKDGYTF.

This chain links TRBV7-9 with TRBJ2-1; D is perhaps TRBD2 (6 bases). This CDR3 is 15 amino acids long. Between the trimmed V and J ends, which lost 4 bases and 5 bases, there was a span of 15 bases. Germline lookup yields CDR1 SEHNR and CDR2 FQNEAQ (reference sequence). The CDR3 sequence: CASSSPPSEHNEQFF. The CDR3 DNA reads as TGTGCCAGCAGCTCTCCGCCTAGCGAACACAATGAGCAGTTCTTC.

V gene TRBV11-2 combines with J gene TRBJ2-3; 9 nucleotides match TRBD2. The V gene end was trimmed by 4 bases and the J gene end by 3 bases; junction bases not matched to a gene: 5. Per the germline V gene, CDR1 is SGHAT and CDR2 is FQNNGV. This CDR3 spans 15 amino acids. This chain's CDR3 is CASSSLAGGTDTQYF. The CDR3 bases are TGTGCCAGCAGCTCTCTGGCGGGGGGGACAGATACGCAGTATTTT.

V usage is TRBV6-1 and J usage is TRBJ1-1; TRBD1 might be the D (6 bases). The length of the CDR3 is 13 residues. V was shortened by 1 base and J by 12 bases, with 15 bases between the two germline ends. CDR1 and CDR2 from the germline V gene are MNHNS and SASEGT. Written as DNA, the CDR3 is TGTGCCAGCAGTGAAGTTTACAGGGCCGGAACTTTCTTT. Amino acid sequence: CASSEVYRAGTFF.

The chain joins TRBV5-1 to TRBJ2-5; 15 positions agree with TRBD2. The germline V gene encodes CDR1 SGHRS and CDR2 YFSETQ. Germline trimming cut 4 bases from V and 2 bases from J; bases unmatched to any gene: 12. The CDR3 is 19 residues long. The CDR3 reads CASSPVGGLAGGIQETQYF. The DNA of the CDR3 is TGCGCCAGCAGCCCGGTAGGGGGACTAGCGGGGGGCATACAAGAGACCCAGTACTTC.

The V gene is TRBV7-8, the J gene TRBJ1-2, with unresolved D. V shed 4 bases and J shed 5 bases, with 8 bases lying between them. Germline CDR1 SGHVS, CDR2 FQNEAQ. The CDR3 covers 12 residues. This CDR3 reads CASSSYKYGYTF. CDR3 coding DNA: TGTGCCAGCAGCTCATACAAGTATGGCTACACCTTC. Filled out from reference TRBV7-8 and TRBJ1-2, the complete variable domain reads GAGVSQSPRYKVAKRGQDVALRCDPISGHVSLFWYQQALGQGPEFLTYFQNEAQLDKSGLPSDRFFAERPEGSVSTLKIQRTQQEDSAVYLCASSSYKYGYTFGSGTRLTVV.

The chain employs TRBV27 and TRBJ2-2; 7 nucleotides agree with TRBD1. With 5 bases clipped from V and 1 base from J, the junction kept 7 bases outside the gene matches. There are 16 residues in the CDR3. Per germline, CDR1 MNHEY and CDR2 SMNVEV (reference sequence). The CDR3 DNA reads TGTGCCAGCAGTGGGGAAGGGACAGAGAACACCGGGGAGCTGTTTTTT. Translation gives CASSGEGTENTGELFF.

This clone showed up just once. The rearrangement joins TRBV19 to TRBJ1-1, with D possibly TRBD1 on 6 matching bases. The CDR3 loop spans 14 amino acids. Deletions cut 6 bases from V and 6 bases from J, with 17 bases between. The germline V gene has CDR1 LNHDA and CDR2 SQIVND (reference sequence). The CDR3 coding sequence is TGTGCCAGTAGCCACAGGGAAGGGATAGCTGAAGCTTTCTTT. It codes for CASSHREGIAEAFF.

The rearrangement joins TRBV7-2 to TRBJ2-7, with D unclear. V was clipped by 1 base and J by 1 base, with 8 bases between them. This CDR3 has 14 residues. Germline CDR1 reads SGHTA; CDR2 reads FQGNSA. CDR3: CASSLDYGSYEQYF. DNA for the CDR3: TGTGCCAGCAGCTTAGATTACGGGTCCTACGAGCAGTACTTC. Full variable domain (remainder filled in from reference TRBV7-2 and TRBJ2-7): GAGVSQSPSNKVTEKGKDVELRCDPISGHTALYWYRQSLGQGLEFLIYFQGNSAPDKSGLPSDRFSAERTGGSVSTLTIQRTQQEDSAVYLCASSLDYGSYEQYFGPGTRLTVT.

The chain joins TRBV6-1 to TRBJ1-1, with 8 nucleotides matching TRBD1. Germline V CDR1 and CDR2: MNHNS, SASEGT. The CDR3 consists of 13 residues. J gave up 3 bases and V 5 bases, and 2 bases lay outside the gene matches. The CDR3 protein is CASSPQGDTEAFF. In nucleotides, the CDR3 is TGTGCCAGCAGTCCACAGGGGGACACTGAAGCTTTCTTT.

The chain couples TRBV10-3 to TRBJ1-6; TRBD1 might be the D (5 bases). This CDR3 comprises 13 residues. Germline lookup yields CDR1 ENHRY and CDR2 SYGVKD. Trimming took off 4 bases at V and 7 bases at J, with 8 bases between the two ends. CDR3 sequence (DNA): TGTGCCATCAGTGCGGACACCAATTCACCCCTCCACTTT. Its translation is CAISADTNSPLHF.

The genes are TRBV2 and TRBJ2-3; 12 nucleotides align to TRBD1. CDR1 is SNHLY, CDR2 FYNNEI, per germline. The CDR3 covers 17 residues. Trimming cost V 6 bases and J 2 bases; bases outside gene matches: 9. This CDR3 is CASRVMRGQGATDTQYF. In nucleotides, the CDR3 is TGTGCCAGCAGGGTCATGCGGGGACAGGGGGCCACAGATACGCAGTATTTT.

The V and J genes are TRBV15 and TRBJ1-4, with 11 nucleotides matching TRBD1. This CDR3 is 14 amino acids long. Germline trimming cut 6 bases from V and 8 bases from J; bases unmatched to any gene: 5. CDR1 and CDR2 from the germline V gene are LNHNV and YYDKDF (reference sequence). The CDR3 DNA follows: TGTGCCACCAGGAGGGGACAGGGGGGAGAAAAACTGTTTTTT. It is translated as CATRRGQGGEKLFF.

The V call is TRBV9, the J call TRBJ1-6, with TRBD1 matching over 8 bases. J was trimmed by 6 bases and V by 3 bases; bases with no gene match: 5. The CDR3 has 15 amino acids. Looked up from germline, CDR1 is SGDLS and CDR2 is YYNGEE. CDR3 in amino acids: CASSAGQGFNSPLHF. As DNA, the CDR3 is TGTGCCAGCAGCGCCGGACAGGGCTTTAATTCACCCCTCCACTTT.

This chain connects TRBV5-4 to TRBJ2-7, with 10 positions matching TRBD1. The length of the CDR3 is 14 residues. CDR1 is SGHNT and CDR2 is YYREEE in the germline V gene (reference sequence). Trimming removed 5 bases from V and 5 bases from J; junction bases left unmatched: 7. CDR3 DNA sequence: TGTGCCAGCAGTACCGGGACAGGGGACCACGAGCAGTACTTC. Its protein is CASSTGTGDHEQYF.

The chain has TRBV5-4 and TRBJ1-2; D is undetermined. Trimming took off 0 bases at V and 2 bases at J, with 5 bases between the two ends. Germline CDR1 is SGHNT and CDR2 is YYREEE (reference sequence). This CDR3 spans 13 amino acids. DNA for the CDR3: TGTGCCAGCAGCTTGGATCAGAACTATGGCTACACCTTC. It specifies CASSLDQNYGYTF.

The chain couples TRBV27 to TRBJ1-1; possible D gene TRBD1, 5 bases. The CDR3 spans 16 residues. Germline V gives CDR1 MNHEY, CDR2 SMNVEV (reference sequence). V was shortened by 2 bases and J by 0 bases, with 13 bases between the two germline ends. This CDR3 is CASSLRGGVLNTEAFF. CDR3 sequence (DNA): TGTGCCAGCAGTTTAAGGGGAGGAGTGTTGAACACTGAAGCTTTCTTT.

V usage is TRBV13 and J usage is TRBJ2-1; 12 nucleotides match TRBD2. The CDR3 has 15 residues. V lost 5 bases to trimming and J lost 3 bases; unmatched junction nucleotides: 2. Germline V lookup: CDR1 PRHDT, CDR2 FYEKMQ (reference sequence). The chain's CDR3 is CASSKLAGGYNEQFF. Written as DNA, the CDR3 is TGTGCCAGCAGCAAACTAGCGGGGGGCTACAATGAGCAGTTCTTC.

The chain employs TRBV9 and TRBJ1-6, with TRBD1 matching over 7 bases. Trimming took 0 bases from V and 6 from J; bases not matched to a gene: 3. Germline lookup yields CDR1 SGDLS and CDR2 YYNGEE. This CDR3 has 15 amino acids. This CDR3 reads CASSVEGAANSPLHF. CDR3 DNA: TGTGCCAGCAGCGTAGAGGGGGCTGCTAATTCACCCCTCCACTTT.

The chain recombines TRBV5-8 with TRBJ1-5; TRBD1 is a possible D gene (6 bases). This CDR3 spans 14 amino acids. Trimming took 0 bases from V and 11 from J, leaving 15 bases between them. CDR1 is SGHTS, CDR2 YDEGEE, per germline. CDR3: CASSLDRGAGAQHF. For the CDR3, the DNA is TGTGCCAGCAGCTTGGATCGGGGGGCGGGAGCCCAGCATTTT. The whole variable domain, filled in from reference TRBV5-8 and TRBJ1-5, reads EAGVTQSPTHLIKTRGQQATLRCSPISGHTSVYWYQQALGLGLQFLLWYDEGEERNRGNFPPRFSGRQFPNYSSELNVNALELEDSALYLCASSLDRGAGAQHFGDGTRLSIL.